These 26 T cell receptor beta chains came from one sample sequenced in a study of shared clonotypes between healthy human individuals. Sequencing was performed with immunoSEQ multiplex PCR; in TCRdb, only in-frame clones are kept and a portion is missing. The top ten hold less than 0.55% of the sample, which has some 1,600,000 clones, roughly 98% seen once. The sequenced sample was naive CD4+ T cells sorted from blood. Subset in this sample: CD45RA+ positively selected. The source is a man under 40 in good health.

The genes are TRBV10-3 and TRBJ2-1; TRBD2 aligns across 7 bases. V trimming: 4 bases; J trimming: 0 bases; junction bases outside the gene matches: 3. CDR1 and CDR2 from the germline V gene are ENHRY and SYGVKD. The CDR3 is made up of 15 amino acids. The CDR3 is CAISAIAGSYNEQFF. DNA for the CDR3: TGTGCCATCAGTGCGATAGCGGGCTCCTACAATGAGCAGTTCTTC.

The chain couples TRBV6-5 to TRBJ2-7; the D is unclear. The V gene's germline CDR1 is MNHEY and CDR2 SVGAGI. The ends were cut back, 5 bases at V and 10 bases at J, with 15 bases in the middle. CDR3 length: 12 residues. The CDR3 sequence is CASSRPDLYQYF. In DNA, the CDR3 is TGTGCCAGCAGTCGCCCAGACCTTTACCAGTACTTC.

A word on this clone: The same CDR3 can be traced to other DNA sequences in this sample. The chain is built from TRBV18 and TRBJ2-2; D not certain. CDR3 length: 14 residues. V shed 2 bases and J shed 0 bases, with 4 bases lying between them. Germline V gene sequence: CDR1 KGHSH, CDR2 LQKENI. This chain's CDR3 is CASSPGANTGELFF. The CDR3 region has the DNA TGTGCCAGCTCACCAGGGGCGAACACCGGGGAGCTGTTTTTT.

This sequence joins TRBV5-4 and TRBJ2-3; the D gene is possibly TRBD2 (6 bases). The V gene lost 3 bases and the J gene lost 0 bases, with 11 bases spanning the gap. Looked up from germline, CDR1 is SGHNT and CDR2 is YYREEE (reference sequence). This CDR3 region has 15 residues. CDR3 loop: CASSSNAGSTDTQYF. The DNA for the CDR3 is TGTGCCAGCAGCTCTAACGCGGGGAGCACAGATACGCAGTATTTT.

V and J are TRBV18 and TRBJ2-7; D perhaps matches TRBD2 (6 bases). Germline-derived CDR1 and CDR2 are KGHSH and LQKENI. The CDR3 runs to 15 residues. Trimming pared 7 bases from V and 0 bases from J, leaving 16 bases between. CDR3 in amino acids: CASFRSAGSSYEQYF. The CDR3, as DNA: TGTGCCAGCTTCAGATCCGCCGGGAGCTCCTACGAGCAGTACTTC.

The rearrangement joins TRBV2 to TRBJ2-2; 10 bases line up with TRBD2. This CDR3 spans 16 amino acids. CDR1 and CDR2 (germline): SNHLY, FYNNEI. The V segment lost 4 bases and the J segment 4 bases; nucleotides outside the gene matches: 6. The CDR3 nucleotides read TGTGCCAGCAGTGGGCCTAGCGGGAGAGTCACCGGGGAGCTGTTTTTT. Encoded protein: CASSGPSGRVTGELFF.

The rearrangement joins TRBV18 to TRBJ2-6; tentative D call: TRBD1 (5 bases). The CDR3 length is 15 residues. CDR1 is KGHSH, CDR2 LQKENI, per germline. Deletions cut 6 bases from V and 0 bases from J, with 9 bases between. The CDR3 loop reads CASSVTASGANVLTF. The CDR3 DNA follows: TGTGCCAGCTCTGTGACAGCCTCTGGGGCCAACGTCCTGACTTTC.

The rearrangement links TRBV27 to TRBJ2-1; 9 bases are a match to TRBD1. Trimming at V came to 5 bases and at J to 8 bases, leaving 10 bases not matched to a gene. The CDR3 sequence is 15 residues long. CDR1 is MNHEY, CDR2 SMNVEV, per germline (reference sequence). CDR3 region: CASSLTRDRVHEQFF. DNA of the CDR3: TGTGCCAGCAGTCTCACCCGGGACAGGGTCCATGAGCAGTTCTTC.

The genes are TRBV18 and TRBJ2-3; TRBD1 matches 9 bases. This CDR3 is built from 17 residues. Trimming took 3 bases from V and 0 from J; bases not matched to a gene: 7. In germline, CDR1 is KGHSH, CDR2 LQKENI. The CDR3 reads CASSPWTGDTSTDTQYF. Written as DNA, the CDR3 is TGTGCCAGCTCACCTTGGACAGGGGATACTAGCACAGATACGCAGTATTTT.

The gene calls are TRBV25-1 and TRBJ2-7, with D hard to call. This CDR3 has 12 amino acids. V was shortened by 3 bases and J by 3 bases, with 6 bases between the two germline ends. Per the germline V gene, CDR1 is MGHDK and CDR2 is SYGVNS. CDR3 DNA: TGTGCCAGCAGTGAGTCGATCTACGAGCAGTACTTC. Translating gives CASSESIYEQYF.

V is TRBV6-5 and J is TRBJ1-5; D is unclear. V was pared by 8 bases and J by 0 bases, with 8 bases between. The CDR3 contains 13 residues. The germline CDR1 and CDR2 sequences are MNHEY and SVGAGI. The CDR3 DNA reads as TGTGCCAGCGGGGAGTATAGCAATCAGCCCCAGCATTTT. Amino acids: CASGEYSNQPQHF.

This chain links TRBV28 with TRBJ2-6; D is uncertain. The CDR3 covers 15 residues. Trimming removed 3 bases at V and 0 bases at J, with 6 bases between. Germline loops: CDR1 MDHEN, CDR2 SYDVKM. CDR3 protein: CASSLSSSGANVLTF. Written as DNA, the CDR3 is TGTGCCAGCAGTTTGAGCAGCTCTGGGGCCAACGTCCTGACTTTC.

The V gene is TRBV7-9, the J gene TRBJ2-1, with D tentatively TRBD2 (6 bases). From germline, CDR1 is SEHNR and CDR2 FQNEAQ (reference sequence). The CDR3 runs 13 residues. V was trimmed by 10 bases and J by 6 bases, leaving 16 bases between them. As DNA, the CDR3 is TGTGCCACCCCGGGTGGGGGACTCAATGAGCAGTTCTTC. Translating gives CATPGGGLNEQFF.

V and J are TRBV9 and TRBJ2-1, with TRBD2 identical over 9 bases. This CDR3 region has 17 residues. The germline CDR1 and CDR2 sequences are SGDLS and YYNGEE. V was pared by 0 bases and J by 5 bases, with 9 bases of the junction left unmatched. The CDR3 DNA follows: TGTGCCAGCAGCGTAGATGGTCGACTAGCGGATCACAATGAGCAGTTCTTC. The encoded protein is CASSVDGRLADHNEQFF.

The rearrangement uses TRBV9 and TRBJ2-6, with a tentative D call TRBD1 (6 bases). Between the trimmed V and J ends, which lost 4 bases and 0 bases, there was a span of 17 bases. The CDR3 sequence is 18 residues long. Germline loops: CDR1 SGDLS, CDR2 YYNGEE. The CDR3 sequence: CASSPRIIGGSGANVLTF. The CDR3 DNA is TGTGCCAGCAGCCCCCGTATTATAGGGGGCTCTGGGGCCAACGTCCTGACTTTC. The complete variable domain, with remaining parts taken from reference TRBV9 and TRBJ2-6, reads DSGVTQTPKHLITATGQRVTLRCSPRSGDLSVYWYQQSLDQGLQFLIQYYNGEERAKGNILERFSAQQFPDLHSELNLSSLELGDSALYFCASSPRIIGGSGANVLTFGAGSRLTVL.

This clone occurred once. This chain uses TRBV29-1 with TRBJ2-2, with a tentative D call TRBD1 (5 bases). Looked up from germline, CDR1 is SQVTM and CDR2 is ANQGSEA. CDR3 length equals 13 residues. V was cut by 4 bases and J by 0 bases, with 6 bases left in between. CDR3 sequence: CSVGRANTGELFF. The CDR3 nucleotides read TGCAGCGTTGGCAGGGCGAACACCGGGGAGCTGTTTTTT.

The V gene is TRBV19, the J gene TRBJ1-1, with D perhaps TRBD1 (5 bases). CDR1 and CDR2 from the germline V gene are LNHDA and SQIVND (reference sequence). The CDR3 sequence is 15 residues long. V lost 7 bases to trimming and J lost 2 bases, with 17 bases between them. The CDR3, as DNA: TGTGCCAGTAATCGGATTGGGACTTACAACACTGAAGCTTTCTTT. Its translation: CASNRIGTYNTEAFF.

The V gene is TRBV5-6, the J gene TRBJ1-1; the match to TRBD1 covers 7 bases. The CDR3 is 14 residues long. Germline V lookup: CDR1 SGHDT, CDR2 YYEEEE. The V segment lost 5 bases and the J segment 1 base; nucleotides outside the gene matches: 5. The CDR3 DNA sequence: TGTGCCAGCAGTCCCGGGACAGCGAACACTGAAGCTTTCTTT. This gives the protein CASSPGTANTEAFF.

The genes are TRBV6-5 and TRBJ1-5; 7 bases fit TRBD1. The CDR3 sequence is 16 residues long. Trimming removed 0 bases from V and 4 bases from J; junction bases left unmatched: 6. Germline V gene sequence: CDR1 MNHEY, CDR2 SVGAGI. This CDR3 reads CASSYSSRGRNQPQHF. CDR3 sequence (DNA): TGTGCCAGCAGTTACTCGAGTAGGGGGCGAAATCAGCCCCAGCATTTT.

V is TRBV2 and J is TRBJ1-1; no clear D gene. The CDR3 length is 11 residues. CDR1 is SNHLY, CDR2 FYNNEI, per germline. The V gene lost 5 bases and the J gene lost 3 bases, with 4 bases spanning the gap. The CDR3 here is CASSYDTEAFF. Here the CDR3 DNA reads TGTGCCAGCAGTTACGACACTGAAGCTTTCTTT.

V gene TRBV5-4 combines with J gene TRBJ2-7; weak D call: TRBD1 (6 bases). From germline, CDR1 is SGHNT and CDR2 YYREEE (reference sequence). The CDR3 contains 17 residues. V dropped 4 bases and J dropped 0 bases, with 20 bases sitting between them. For the CDR3, the DNA is TGTGCCAGCAGCCGTTCGGGGCAGGGGTCAAGCTCCTACGAGCAGTACTTC. It translates to CASSRSGQGSSSYEQYF.

The rearrangement joins TRBV5-1 to TRBJ2-2; TRBD1 aligns across 8 bases. With V trimmed by 4 bases and J by 3 bases, 8 bases remained unmatched. The CDR3 runs 16 residues. The V gene's germline CDR1 is SGHRS and CDR2 YFSETQ. CDR3 nucleotide sequence: TGCGCCAGCAGCCCGGCAGGACAGGGCTACACCGGGGAGCTGTTTTTT. Its translation: CASSPAGQGYTGELFF. Full variable domain (rest looked up from reference TRBV5-1 and TRBJ2-2): KAGVTQTPRYLIKTRGQQVTLSCSPISGHRSVSWYQQTPGQGLQFLFEYFSETQRNKGNFPGRFSGRQFSNSRSEMNVSTLELGDSALYLCASSPAGQGYTGELFFGEGSRLTVL.

The chain employs TRBV5-6 and TRBJ2-4; 10 nucleotides align to TRBD2. The germline V gene has CDR1 SGHDT and CDR2 YYEEEE. Unmatched junction bases numbered 16, after V lost 4 bases and J lost 6 bases. The CDR3 length is 18 residues. The CDR3 nucleotides read TGTGCCAGCAGCCCGCGGTTAGGGACTAGCGTTTGGGGAAACATTCAGTACTTC. Encoded protein: CASSPRLGTSVWGNIQYF.

V and J are TRBV28 and TRBJ2-5; D gene uncertain. The CDR3 is made up of 11 amino acids. Germline-derived CDR1 and CDR2 are MDHEN and SYDVKM. The CDR3 DNA reads as TGTGCTTCGGCGGACCAAGAGACCCAGTACTTC. Its translation: CASADQETQYF.

The chain joins TRBV7-9 to TRBJ2-4; tentatively, D is TRBD2 (5 bases). Deletions cut 5 bases from V and 8 bases from J, with 13 bases between. The germline V gene encodes CDR1 SEHNR and CDR2 FQNEAQ (reference sequence). The CDR3 sequence is 13 residues long. CDR3 region: CASSLTSPYIQYF. CDR3 nucleotides: TGTGCCAGCAGCCTCACTAGTCCGTACATTCAGTACTTC.

V and J are TRBV6-5 and TRBJ1-1; D unclear. V dropped 1 base and J dropped 6 bases, with 6 bases sitting between them. CDR1 is MNHEY and CDR2 is SVGAGI in the germline V gene. This CDR3 comprises 12 residues. CDR3 DNA: TGTGCCAGCAGTTACTTCGGGGCTGAAGCTTTCTTT. This codes for CASSYFGAEAFF.